Listed here are 8 T cell receptor beta chains from one sample, sequenced in a study of blood T cell repertoires in COVID-19. Clones were sequenced by immunoSEQ multiplex PCR, and TCRdb holds only the in-frame ones, with some missing. The sample includes 95,000 to 150,000 clones, around three quarters of them seen just once. The source material was peripheral blood. All receptors come from a man between 40 and 49 years old with active or convalescent COVID-19.

The CDR3 bases are TGTGCCAGTAGCCCTCGCCGGCAGGATTCACCCCTCCACTTT. It specifies CASSPRRQDSPLHF. The rearrangement links TRBV19 to TRBJ1-6; D is unresolved. Trimming removed 6 bases at V and 8 bases at J, with 14 bases between. Germline V gene data show CDR1 as LNHDA and CDR2 as SQIVND (reference sequence). The CDR3 length is 14 residues.

The CDR3 coding sequence is TGTGCCAGCAGCCAAGACGGACCTACTAGCGGGGCTGAGCAGTTCTTC. Residues: CASSQDGPTSGAEQFF. This rearrangement joins TRBV3-1 (or the pseudogene TRBV3-2) to TRBJ2-1; 10 positions match TRBD2. V was clipped by 0 bases and J by 9 bases; unmatched bases: 8. Germline CDR1 and CDR2: LGHDT and YNNKEL (reference sequence). The CDR3 length is 16 residues.

J is TRBJ1-4 and V is TRBV3-1 (or the pseudogene TRBV3-2); D may be TRBD1 (5 bases). With 3 bases removed from V and 7 bases from J, the gap between germline ends came to 21 bases. The CDR3 sequence is 17 residues long. Germline lookup yields CDR1 LGHDT and CDR2 YNNKEL (reference sequence). CDR3 DNA sequence: TGTGCCAGCAGCCAGGATCGGCGAGCAGGGCGGAGTGAAAAACTGTTTTTT. Amino acid sequence: CASSQDRRAGRSEKLFF.

Only one count was recorded for this clone. The chain links TRBV3-1 (or the pseudogene TRBV3-2) to TRBJ1-1, with no clear D. The germline V gene encodes CDR1 LGHDT and CDR2 YNNKEL (reference sequence). CDR3 length: 15 amino acids. Deletions cut 1 base from V and 1 base from J, with 10 bases between. CDR3 residues: CASSQGPGSNTEAFF. The DNA of the CDR3 is TGTGCCAGCAGCCAAGGGCCGGGGTCGAACACTGAAGCTTTCTTT.

The chain uses TRBV30 and TRBJ1-5; tentative D call: TRBD1 (6 bases). Germline CDR1 and CDR2: GTSNPN and SVGIG (reference sequence). The V and J ends lost 0 bases and 7 bases respectively, with 7 bases between them. This CDR3 is 12 amino acids long. The CDR3 DNA reads TGTGCCTGGAGTGTACAGGGCCAGCCCCAGCATTTT. Its protein is CAWSVQGQPQHF. Complete variable domain (other parts from reference TRBV30 and TRBJ1-5): SQTIHQWPATLVQPVGSPLSLECTVEGTSNPNLYWYRQAAGRGLQLLFYSVGIGQISSEVPQNLSASRPQDRQFILSSKKLLLSDSGFYLCAWSVQGQPQHFGDGTRLSIL.

The V gene is TRBV28, the J gene TRBJ2-3, with no clear D. Germline values: CDR1 MDHEN, CDR2 SYDVKM. Between the trimmed V and J ends, which lost 5 bases and 1 base, there was a span of 19 bases. The CDR3 runs 17 residues. The CDR3 loop reads CASSPPGRGTGTDTQYF. The CDR3 DNA follows: TGTGCCAGCAGTCCCCCGGGTCGAGGCACGGGCACAGATACGCAGTATTTT.

This CDR3 is CASSQDRGNEKLFF. The DNA for the CDR3 is TGCGCCAGCAGCCAAGACAGGGGTAATGAAAAACTGTTTTTT. The V and J genes are TRBV4-3 and TRBJ1-4, with D possibly matching TRBD1 (6 bases). Germline V CDR1 and CDR2: LGHNA, YSLEER. The CDR3 runs 14 residues. The V end lost 0 bases, the J end lost 4 bases, and 6 bases lay between the germline ends.

The chain carries TRBV14 and TRBJ2-1; 9 bases fit TRBD2. J lost 4 bases, V lost 0 bases, and 13 bases had no gene match. CDR1 and CDR2 from the germline V gene are SGHDN and FVKESK. The CDR3 is 19 amino acids. In nucleotides, the CDR3 is TGTGCCAGCAGCCAAGATTGGTACGGGGGACTAGCAAAATACAATGAGCAGTTCTTC. Amino acid sequence: CASSQDWYGGLAKYNEQFF.